Detailed here is one T cell receptor (beta chain). Amplification used 60 Vbeta primers and 13 Jbeta primers. Assay used: immunoSEQ multiplex PCR; TCRdb lists only in-frame clones, some missing. The repertoire holds approximately 290,000 clones, with 75% to 85% as singletons. Germline loops: CDR1 MGHRA, CDR2 YSYEKL. Losses at the gene ends were 2 bases for V and 6 bases for J; bases not matched to a gene: 3. This CDR3 has 14 amino acids. The data were obtained in a study of cytomegalovirus exposure and HLA in healthy donors. The receptor was isolated from a girl aged 2 to 9 in good health and CMV-seronegative. The chain is built from TRBV4-1 and TRBJ2-2; TRBD2 aligns across 7 bases. Source material: PBMCs. CDR3 DNA: TGCGCCAGCAGCCAAAAAACTAGCGCCGGGGAGCTGTTTTTT. Translating it yields CASSQKTSAGELFF.